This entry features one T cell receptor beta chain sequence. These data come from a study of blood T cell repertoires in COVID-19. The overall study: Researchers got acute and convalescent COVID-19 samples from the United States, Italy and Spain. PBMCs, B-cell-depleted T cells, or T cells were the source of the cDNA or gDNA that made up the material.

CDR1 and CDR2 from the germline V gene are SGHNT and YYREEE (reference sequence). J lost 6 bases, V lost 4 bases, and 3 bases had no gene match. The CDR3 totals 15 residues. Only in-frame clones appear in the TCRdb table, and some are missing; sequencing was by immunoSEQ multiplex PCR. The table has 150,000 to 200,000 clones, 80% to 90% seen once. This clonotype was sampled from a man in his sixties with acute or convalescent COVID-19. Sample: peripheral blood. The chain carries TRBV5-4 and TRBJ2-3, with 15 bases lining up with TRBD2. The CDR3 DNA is TGTGCCAGCAGCCCTGGGACTAGCGGGAGGGATACGCAGTATTTT. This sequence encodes CASSPGTSGRDTQYF. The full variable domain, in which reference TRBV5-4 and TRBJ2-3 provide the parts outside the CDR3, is ETGVTQSPTHLIKTRGQQVTLRCSSQSGHNTVSWYQQALGQGPQFIFQYYREEENGRGNFPPRFSGLQFPNYSSELNVNALELDDSALYLCASSPGTSGRDTQYFGPGTRLTVL.